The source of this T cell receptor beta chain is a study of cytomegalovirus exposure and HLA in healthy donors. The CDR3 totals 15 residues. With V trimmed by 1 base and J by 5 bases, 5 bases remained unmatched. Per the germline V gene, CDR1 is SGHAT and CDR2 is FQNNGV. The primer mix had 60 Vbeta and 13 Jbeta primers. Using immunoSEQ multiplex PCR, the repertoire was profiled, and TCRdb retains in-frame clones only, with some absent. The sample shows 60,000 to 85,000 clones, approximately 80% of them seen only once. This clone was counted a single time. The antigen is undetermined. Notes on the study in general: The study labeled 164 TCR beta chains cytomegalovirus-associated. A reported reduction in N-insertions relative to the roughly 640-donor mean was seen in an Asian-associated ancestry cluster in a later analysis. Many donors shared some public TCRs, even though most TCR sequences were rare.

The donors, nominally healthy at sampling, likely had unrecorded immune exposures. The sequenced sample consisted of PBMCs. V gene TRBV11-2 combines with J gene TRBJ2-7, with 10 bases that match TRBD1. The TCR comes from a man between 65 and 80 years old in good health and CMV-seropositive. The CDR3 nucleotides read TGTGCCAGCAGCTTAGGGACAGGGGGTTTCCACGAGCAGTACTTC. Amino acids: CASSLGTGGFHEQYF.